The present T cell receptor beta chain was sequenced within a study of blood T cell repertoires in COVID-19. Study information: T cells, B-cell-depleted T cells, or PBMCs provided the cDNA or gDNA that served as material.

TCRdb's copy holds only in-frame clones and misses some; the assay was immunoSEQ multiplex PCR. Here the sample spans 390,000 or so clones, 75% to 90% being singletons. Two negative PCRs, clearance, or symptom resolution characterized the recovered Cohort 3 donors. Specimen: PBMCs or T cells enriched from blood (not recorded which). The origin of this receptor is a man between 18 and 35 years old who had recovered from COVID-19.

DNA of the CDR3: TGTGCCAGCAGCCGGGAGCTGACGGGACACCCGGAAGCTTTCTTT. Translated, it gives CASSRELTGHPEAFF. This chain connects TRBV4-2 to TRBJ1-1, with D maybe TRBD1 (6 bases). The germline V gene encodes CDR1 LGHNA and CDR2 YNFKEQ. Between the trimmed V and J ends, which lost 4 bases and 8 bases, there was a span of 20 bases. CDR3 length equals 15 residues.